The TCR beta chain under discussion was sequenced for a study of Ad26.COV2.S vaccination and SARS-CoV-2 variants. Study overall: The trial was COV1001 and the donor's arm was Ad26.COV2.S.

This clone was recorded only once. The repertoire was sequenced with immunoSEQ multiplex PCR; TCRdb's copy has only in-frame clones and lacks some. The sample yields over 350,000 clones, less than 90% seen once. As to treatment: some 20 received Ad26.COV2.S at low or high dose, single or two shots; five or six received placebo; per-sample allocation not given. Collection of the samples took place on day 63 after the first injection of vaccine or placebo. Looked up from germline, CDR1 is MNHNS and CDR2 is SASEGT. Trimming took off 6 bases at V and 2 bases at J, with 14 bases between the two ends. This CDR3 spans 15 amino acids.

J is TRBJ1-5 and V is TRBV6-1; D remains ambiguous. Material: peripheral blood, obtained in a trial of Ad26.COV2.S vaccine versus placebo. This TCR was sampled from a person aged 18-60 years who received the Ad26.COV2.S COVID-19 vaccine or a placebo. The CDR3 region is CASRPRTVGNQPQHF. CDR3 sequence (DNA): TGTGCCAGCAGGCCTCGGACCGTTGGCAATCAGCCCCAGCATTTT.